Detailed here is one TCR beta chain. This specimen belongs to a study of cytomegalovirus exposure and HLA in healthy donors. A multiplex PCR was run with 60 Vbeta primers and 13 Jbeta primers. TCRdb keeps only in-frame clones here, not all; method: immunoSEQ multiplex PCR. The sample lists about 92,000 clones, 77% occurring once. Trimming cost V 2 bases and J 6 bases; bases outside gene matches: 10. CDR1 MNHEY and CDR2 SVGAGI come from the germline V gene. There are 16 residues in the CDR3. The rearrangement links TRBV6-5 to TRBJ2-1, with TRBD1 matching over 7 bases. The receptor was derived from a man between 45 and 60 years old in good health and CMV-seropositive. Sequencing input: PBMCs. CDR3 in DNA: TGTGCCAGCAGTTACGGTCTGACAGGGCTGGGCAATGAGCAGTTCTTC. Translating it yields CASSYGLTGLGNEQFF.